Sequencing of this T cell receptor (beta chain) was carried out in a study of CD8+ T cells in alopecia areata. Whole-study findings and limits: Elevated clonality characterized lesional scalp relative to normal scalp, particularly in alopecia totalis/universalis. Within the top 100, expanded CD8+ clones significantly decreased with tofacitinib, as did scalp clonality.

Only one count was recorded for this clone. The antigen is undetermined. The treatment was: oral pan-JAK inhibitor, 5-10 mg twice daily. This CDR3 has 15 amino acids. CDR1 is SGHRS and CDR2 is YFSETQ in the germline V gene. V shed 4 bases, J shed 2 bases, and the junction held 7 bases outside the gene matches. Extraction of RNA preceded its reverse transcription into cDNA, which served as the sequencing template. TCRdb keeps only in-frame clones here, not all; method: immunoSEQ multiplex PCR. Of a few hundred thousand clones in the sample, more than 60% were seen once. Sequences were derived from CD4+ T cells sorted from blood, sampled around week 42, from a patient treated with tofacitinib. The J gene is TRBJ2-7, the V gene TRBV5-1; 9 bases are shared with TRBD1. This receptor was taken from a human donor with alopecia areata. CDR3 bases: TGCGCCAGCAGCCGCCGGGGACAGGGCGCCTACGAGCAGTACTTC. This codes for CASSRRGQGAYEQYF.